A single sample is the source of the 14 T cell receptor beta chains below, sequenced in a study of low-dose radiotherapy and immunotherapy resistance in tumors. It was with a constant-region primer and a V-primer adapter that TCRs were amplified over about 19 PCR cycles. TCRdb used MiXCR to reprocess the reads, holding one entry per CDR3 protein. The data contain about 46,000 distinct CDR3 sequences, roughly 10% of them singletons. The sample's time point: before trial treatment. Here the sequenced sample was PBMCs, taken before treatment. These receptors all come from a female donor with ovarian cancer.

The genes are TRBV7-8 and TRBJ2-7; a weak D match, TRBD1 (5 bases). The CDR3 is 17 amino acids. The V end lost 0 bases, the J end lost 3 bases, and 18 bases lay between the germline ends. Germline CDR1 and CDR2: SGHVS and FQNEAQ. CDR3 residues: CASSLARTGTLLYEQYF. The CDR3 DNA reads TGTGCCAGCAGCTTAGCGCGTACAGGAACATTACTCTACGAGCAGTACTTC.

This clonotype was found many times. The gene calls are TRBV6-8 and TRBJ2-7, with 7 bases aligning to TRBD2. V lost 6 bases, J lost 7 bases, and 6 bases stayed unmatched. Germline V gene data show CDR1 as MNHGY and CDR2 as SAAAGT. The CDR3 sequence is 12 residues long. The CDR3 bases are TGTGCCAGCAGAGCGGGACCCTTGGAGCAGTACTTC. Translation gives CASRAGPLEQYF.

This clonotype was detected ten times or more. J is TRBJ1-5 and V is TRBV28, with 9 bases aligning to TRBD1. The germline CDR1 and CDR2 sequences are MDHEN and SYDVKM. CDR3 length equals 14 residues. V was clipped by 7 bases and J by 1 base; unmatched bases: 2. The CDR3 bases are TGTGCCAGCACCGGACAGGGGAGCAATCAGCCCCAGCATTTT. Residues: CASTGQGSNQPQHF. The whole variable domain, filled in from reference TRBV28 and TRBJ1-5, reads DVKVTQSSRYLVKRTGEKVFLECVQDMDHENMFWYRQDPGLGLRLIYFSYDVKMKEKGDIPEGYSVSREKKERFSLILESASTNQTSMYLCASTGQGSNQPQHFGDGTRLSIL.

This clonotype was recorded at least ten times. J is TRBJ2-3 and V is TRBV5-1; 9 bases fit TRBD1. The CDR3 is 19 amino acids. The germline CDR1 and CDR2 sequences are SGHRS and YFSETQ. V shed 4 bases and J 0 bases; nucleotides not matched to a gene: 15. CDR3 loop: CASSLPTGQGRISTDTQYF. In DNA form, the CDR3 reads TGCGCCAGCAGCCTCCCCACGGGACAGGGACGAATTAGCACAGATACGCAGTATTTT. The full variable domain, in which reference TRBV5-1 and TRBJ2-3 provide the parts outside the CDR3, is KAGVTQTPRYLIKTRGQQVTLSCSPISGHRSVSWYQQTPGQGLQFLFEYFSETQRNKGNFPGRFSGRQFSNSRSEMNVSTLELGDSALYLCASSLPTGQGRISTDTQYFGPGTRLTVL.

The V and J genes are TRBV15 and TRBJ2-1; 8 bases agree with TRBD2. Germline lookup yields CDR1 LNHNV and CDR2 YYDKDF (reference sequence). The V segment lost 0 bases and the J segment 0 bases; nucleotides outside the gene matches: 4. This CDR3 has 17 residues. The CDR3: CATSRDREGGSYNEQFF. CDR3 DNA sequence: TGTGCCACCAGCAGAGACCGGGAGGGAGGCTCCTACAATGAGCAGTTCTTC. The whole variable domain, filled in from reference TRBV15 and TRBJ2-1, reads DAMVIQNPRYQVTQFGKPVTLSCSQTLNHNVMYWYQQKSSQAPKLLFHYYDKDFNNEADTPDNFQSRRPNTSFCFLDIRSPGLGDTAMYLCATSRDREGGSYNEQFFGPGTRLTVL.

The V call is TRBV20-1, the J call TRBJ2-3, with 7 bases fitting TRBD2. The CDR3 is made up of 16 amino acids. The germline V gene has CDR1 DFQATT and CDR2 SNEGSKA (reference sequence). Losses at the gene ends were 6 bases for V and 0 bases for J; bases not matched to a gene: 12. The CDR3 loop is CSAGSPAGGSTDTQYF. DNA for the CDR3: TGCAGTGCCGGATCCCCCGCCGGGGGGAGCACAGATACGCAGTATTTT.

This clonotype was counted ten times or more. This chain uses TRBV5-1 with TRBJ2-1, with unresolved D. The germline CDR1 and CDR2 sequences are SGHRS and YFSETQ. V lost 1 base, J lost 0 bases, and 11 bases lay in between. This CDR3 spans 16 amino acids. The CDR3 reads CASSLQGASSYNEQFF. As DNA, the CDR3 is TGCGCCAGCAGCTTGCAAGGAGCAAGCTCCTACAATGAGCAGTTCTTC.

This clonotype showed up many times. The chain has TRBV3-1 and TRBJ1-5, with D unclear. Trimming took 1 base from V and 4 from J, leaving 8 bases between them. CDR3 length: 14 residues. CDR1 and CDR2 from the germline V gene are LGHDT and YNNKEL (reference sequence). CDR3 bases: TGTGCCAGCAGCCAAGGGTTCGGGAATCAGCCCCAGCATTTT. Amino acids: CASSQGFGNQPQHF. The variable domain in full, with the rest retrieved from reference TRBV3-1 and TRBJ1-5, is DTAVSQTPKYLVTQMGNDKSIKCEQNLGHDTMYWYKQDSKKFLKIMFSYNNKELIINETVPNRFSPKSPDKAHLNLHINSLELGDSAVYFCASSQGFGNQPQHFGDGTRLSIL.

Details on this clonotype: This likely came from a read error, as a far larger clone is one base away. The CDR3 region is CASSTQYF. The CDR3 nucleotides are TGTGCCAGCTCGACCCAGTACTTC. The rearrangement links TRBV21-1 to TRBJ2-7. The assigned J gene may be wrong: the sequence end matches TRBJ2-5 better. TRBV21-1 is reported as a pseudogene. The CDR3 length is 8 residues.

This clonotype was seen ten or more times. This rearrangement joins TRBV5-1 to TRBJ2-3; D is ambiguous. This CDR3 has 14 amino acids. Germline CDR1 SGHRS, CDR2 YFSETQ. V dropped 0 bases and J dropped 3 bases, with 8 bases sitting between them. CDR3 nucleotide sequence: TGCGCCAGCAGCTTGGATTCGGCAACAGATACGCAGTATTTT. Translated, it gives CASSLDSATDTQYF.

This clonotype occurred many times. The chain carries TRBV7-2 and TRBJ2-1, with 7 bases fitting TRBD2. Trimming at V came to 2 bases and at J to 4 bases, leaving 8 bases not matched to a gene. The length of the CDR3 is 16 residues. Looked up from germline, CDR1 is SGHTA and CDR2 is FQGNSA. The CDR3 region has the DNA TGTGCCAGCAGCTTAAGCGGGGCTAGCGCATACAATGAGCAGTTCTTC. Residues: CASSLSGASAYNEQFF.

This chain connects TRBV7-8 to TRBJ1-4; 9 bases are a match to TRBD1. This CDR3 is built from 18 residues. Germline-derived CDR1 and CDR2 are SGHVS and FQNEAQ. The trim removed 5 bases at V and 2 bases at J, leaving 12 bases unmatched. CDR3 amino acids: CASSLTRTGANTNEKLFF. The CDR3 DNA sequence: TGTGCCAGCAGCCTGACCCGGACAGGGGCTAATACTAATGAAAAACTGTTTTTT.

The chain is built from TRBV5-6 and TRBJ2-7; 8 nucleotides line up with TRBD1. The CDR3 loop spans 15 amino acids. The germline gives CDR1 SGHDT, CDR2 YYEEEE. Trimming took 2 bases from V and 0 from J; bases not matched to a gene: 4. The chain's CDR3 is CASSLYGQGSYEQYF. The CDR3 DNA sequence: TGTGCCAGCAGCTTATACGGACAGGGCTCCTACGAGCAGTACTTC. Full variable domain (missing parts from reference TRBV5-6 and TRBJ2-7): DAGVTQSPTHLIKTRGQQVTLRCSPKSGHDTVSWYQQALGQGPQFIFQYYEEEERQRGNFPDRFSGHQFPNYSSELNVNALLLGDSALYLCASSLYGQGSYEQYFGPGTRLTVT.

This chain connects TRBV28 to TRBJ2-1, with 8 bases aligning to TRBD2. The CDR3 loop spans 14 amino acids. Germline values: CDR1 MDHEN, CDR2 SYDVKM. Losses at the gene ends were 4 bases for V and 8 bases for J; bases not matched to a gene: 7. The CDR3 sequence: CASSSGTRRDEQFF. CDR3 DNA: TGTGCCAGCAGTTCCGGGACTAGGAGAGATGAGCAGTTCTTC.